This TCR beta chain was recovered during a study of OX40 agonist ivuxolimab in advanced cancers. Study details: Ivuxolimab is an agonistic anti-OX40 (CD134) antibody, and patients were treated with it. Participants could have had prior anti-PD-1, anti-PD-L1 or anti-CTLA-4 therapy, and approximately 40% had some. Patients were about 83% male with ages about 20 to 79, mean around 58. Broader study findings: At 0.1 to 3.0 mg/kg, clonal expansion of CD4+ and CD8+ blood T cells had occurred by week 6.

The repertoire was sequenced with immunoSEQ multiplex PCR; TCRdb's copy has only in-frame clones and lacks some. The sample records 50,000 or so clones, 90% to 95% being singletons. For this clone: Antigen: not known.

V was shortened by 4 bases and J by 6 bases, with 17 bases between the two germline ends. The CDR3 totals 14 residues. The germline V gene has CDR1 SGHDT and CDR2 YYEEEE. Specimen: CD4+ or CD8+ T cells sorted from blood, collected in a trial of the OX40 agonist ivuxolimab. The chain uses TRBV5-6 and TRBJ2-7; a possible D gene is TRBD1 (6 bases). The receptor was derived from an adult with an advanced solid tumor such as melanoma, head and neck, liver or kidney cancer. CDR3 bases: TGTGCCAGCAGCCTGGGGGCTCCCGCAATCGAGCAGTACTTC. The encoded protein is CASSLGAPAIEQYF.